Included here is one T cell receptor (beta chain) sequence, with context. The data are from a study of blood T cell repertoires in COVID-19. Germline loops: CDR1 SGHVS, CDR2 FQNEAQ. V was shortened by 2 bases and J by 2 bases, with 7 bases between the two germline ends. CDR3 size: 14 residues. Per the study methods: The authors estimated nucleated cell counts from reference gene primer amplification. Sequencing used immunoSEQ multiplex PCR; TCRdb keeps in-frame clones, though not all of them. That table supplies the V and J calls and clone size; D and trimming were determined from the DNA. The data show 330,000 or so clones, over 75% seen once.

This chain joins TRBV7-8 and TRBJ1-5, with D unclear. The origin of this receptor is a man aged 30-40 years who had recovered from COVID-19. Sequencing was performed on PBMCs or T cells enriched from blood (not recorded which). The CDR3 region has the DNA TGTGCCAGCAGCTTAAATGGAGGCAATCAGCCCCAGCATTTT. It is translated as CASSLNGGNQPQHF.